This T cell receptor beta chain was retrieved from a study of cytomegalovirus exposure and HLA in healthy donors listed by TCRdb under 2017. About the investigation overall: An earlier analysis of a few hundred of the donors reported approximately 260 Gb of sequence data and around 100 million unique TCR beta sequences obtained from about 200 million T cells. An early release covering 500 to 750 HLA-typed donors comprised about 300 gigabases of sequencing data and roughly 85 million unique TCR sequences. Of the 350 to 450 genotyped donors, 75% to 85% were placed in the genetic ancestry cluster associated with self-reported Caucasian donors. The study aimed to test whether signatures of past pathogen exposure could be identified by cataloging public T cell receptors. The study profiled the T cell repertoires of 500 to 800 subjects by immunosequencing and related them to cytomegalovirus serostatus. A separate validation cohort of approximately 130 different subjects was used in addition to the 666-subject first cohort. High-throughput TCR immunosequencing, statistical association of individual TCRs with disease status, and machine learning were combined to predict cytomegalovirus infection status. A later analysis re-examined previously published TCR beta repertoires from just over 650 donors and added high-resolution HLA genotyping to investigate patterns of TCR occurrence. In the later analysis, no new phenotypic data were used to find candidate immune exposures; instead, reliance was placed on TCR beta sequences and their occurrence across donors. In an earlier analysis of a few hundred of the donors, high-throughput TCR beta sequencing was used to judge whether each TCR beta V gene segment behaved as functional or pseudogenic. Donor age, sex, ethnicity and CMV serostatus were collected together with the repertoire data. Genome-wide SNP genotypes for about three fifths of the 666 donors were used in a later genetic analysis, which treated that subset as a discovery cohort. All discovery cohort repertoires had been generated using a single sequencing platform. HLA typing covered class I and class II loci at four-digit resolution. The number of typed donors differed by locus: roughly 620-630 for A, B, C, DRB1 and DQB1; some 540 for DQA1; approximately 600 for DPA1; and some 450 for DPB1. A few DR-DQ haplotypes were handled as single units for association and clustering because linkage in the cohort was strong. Across about 380 genotyped donors of the cohort, an average of roughly 250,000 unique TCR beta nucleotide sequences per donor were sequenced, and approximately 17% of those sequences were non-productive. Broader findings and caveats from the paper: A later genetic analysis associated a missense DCLRE1C variant with V-gene and J-gene trimming of TCR beta chains, and an independent cohort replicated the association. Several of the top co-occurrence clusters appeared to be linked to parvovirus B19, influenza, CMV and Epstein-Barr virus, according to a later analysis. Correlated functional status among segregating V segments might be attributable to linkage disequilibrium, but an unknown experimental factor could not be ruled out. Most CMV-associated TCR beta chains appeared to be HLA-restricted in a later analysis, and the HLA associations seemed to be driven largely by CMV exposure. Roughly uniform sequencing depth across donors was assumed in presence/absence analyses, although this assumption may not hold. Strong co-occurrence of HLA alleles, especially DR and DQ, made assigning TCR associations to individual alleles difficult. Some IMGT-functional V segments, including TRBV6-2 and TRBV6-3, could not be told apart with the 87-base-pair reads, so those segments were excluded. Compared with equally common non-associated chains, HLA-associated TCR beta chains in a later analysis were more clonally expanded and had lower generation probabilities. Broadly in line with IMGT annotations, most TCR beta V segments showed up in productive rearrangements about 87% or about 30% of the time in an earlier analysis of several hundred of the donors. A further reported finding was that TCR beta sequences accurately predicted the HLA-A and HLA-B alleles for most subjects in the first cohort. A cluster of highly shared sequence variants was judged likely to be a technical artifact of the sequencing pipeline. This cohort had only TCR beta chains sequenced, and the lack of alpha or paired-chain data limited which features could be detected. A later analysis associated some 17,000 TCR beta sequences with specific HLA alleles at a false discovery rate of 0.05. A later genetic analysis reported fewer N-insertions in productive TCRs among donors in an Asian-associated ancestry cluster than the approximately 670-donor mean. In a later analysis, TCR association rates were found to vary across HLA loci, with the most associated TCRs seen for DRB1 alleles and the fewest for HLA-C alleles. While some public TCRs were present in many individuals, most TCR sequences turned up only very rarely across donors. The study gave a list of under 200 TCR beta chains associated with cytomegalovirus. Immune exposure information for the cohort was limited to CMV serostatus. Because HLA typing was unavailable for some donors at each locus, only the typed subset was used in association tests. According to the authors, the approach could potentially be generalized to other disease states and immunological phenotypes. In both the original and validation cohorts, the classifier was reported to diagnose cytomegalovirus status with high specificity and sensitivity. In vitro tests confirmed that a few of the cytomegalovirus-associated TCR beta chains recognize cytomegalovirus antigens. About 17 rarely observed V segments, including chromosome 9 orphons, were excluded from the earlier analysis of a few hundred of the donors because counts were too low.

Per the germline V gene, MGHRA is the CDR1 and YSYEKL is the CDR2. The CDR3 sequence holds 19 residues, the cysteine and phenylalanine included. The sequence is cut down to CDR3 DNA, 57 bases in frame from base 1. Trimming takes 4 bases from V and 1 base from J, and the germline ends sit 23 bases apart. As concerns this clone: The target of this receptor is not known. Per-base quality was not reported, and no clone a single base away is much larger than it.

The cohort consisted of 600 to 700 healthy bone marrow donors. At the time of sampling, all cohort members were nominally healthy, though unrecorded immune exposures were likely present. The donor tested CMV seropositive and was one of the 289 seropositive cohort members. A peripheral blood sample was provided by each donor, and peripheral blood mononuclear cells were used for TCR beta sequencing. Genomic DNA was extracted from the blood cell samples with the Qiagen DNeasy Blood Extraction Kit. Library preparation employed the immunoSEQ multiplex PCR assay. The multiplex PCR relied on a mix of 60 forward primers for TCR Vbeta segments and 13 reverse primers for TCR Jbeta segments. A multiplex PCR assay on genomic DNA amplified the CDR3 region of rearranged TCR beta genes. Amplified TCR beta libraries were sequenced as 87-base-pair reads on the Illumina HiSeq System. Under the source paper's analysis protocol: A later analysis counted approximately 74 million unique TCR beta chains across the 550 to 750 repertoires, and some 11 million of these chains were shared by at least two donors. Raw reads were error-corrected and collapsed into unique sequences with a nearest-neighbor algorithm that merged closely related sequences to remove PCR and sequencing errors. To assign V, D and J gene segments, CDR3 sequences were aligned to IMGT reference sequences. For a sequence to be retained, at least a six-nucleotide match to both a V gene segment and a J gene segment was required. Rearrangements were called productive when the CDR3 lacked stop codons and stayed in frame with V and J; all others were non-productive. CDR3 was defined according to IMGT convention as the region running from the second conserved V-encoded cysteine to the conserved J-encoded phenylalanine. Sequences without an unambiguous match to a single V gene segment were excluded from the earlier analysis of 587 of the donors. An earlier analysis of fewer than 750 of the donors classified V segments as functional when productive rearrangements were above 56.7% and as segregating when the standard deviation between donors was above 5%. A statistical classification framework was built to diagnose cytomegalovirus status from the catalog of TCR beta chain sequences. V and J gene assignment, in a later analysis, came from comparing TCR nucleotide sequences with IMGT/GENE-DB human TR gene sequences. The TCRdist pipeline was used in a later analysis to assign CDR3 sequences and most-parsimonious VDJ recombination scenarios. In a later analysis, every TCR beta chain was defined by the combination of its CDR3 amino acid sequence and its V-gene family, and reads without a unique V-gene family were dropped. A later analysis removed 500 to 600 highly shared, low-generation-probability nucleotide sequences to deal with suspected cross-contamination and a sequencing artifact. In a later analysis, a clonal expansion index for each public chain was calculated from normalized within-repertoire ranks of inferred template counts. In a later analysis, generation probabilities were computed with a VDJ recombination model fitted to out-of-frame rearrangements, and the resulting probabilities were checked against IGoR. A later analysis scored TCR-TCR, TCR-HLA and TCR-CMV co-occurrence with hypergeometric tests, applying a repertoire-size bias correction to TCR pairs. A later analysis estimated false discovery rates by permuting HLA or CMV assignments 20 times. In a later analysis, co-occurring TCRs were grouped using DBSCAN, and TCRdist sequence similarity was added for clustering within HLA-allele-positive subsets. For co-occurrence clustering, repertoires with fewer than 30,000 or more than 120,000 public chains were excluded, along with 4 to 6 repertoires with anomalous nucleotide sharing. Held by TCRdb, this immuneACCESS table contains in-frame sequences only and omits some clones. Under half of the omission traces to an unresolved V gene where checked; the cause of the rest is unknown. The V and J calls and the clone size are those of that table, but D and trimming were determined from the DNA. The sample table contains around 96,000 clones; only one count was recorded for about three quarters of them. Jointly, the top ten make up roughly a tenth of the sample.

The material sequenced was PBMCs. The rearranged chain carries TRBV4-1 and TRBJ1-5, with TRBD1 tentatively as D gene (5 bases match). The sequence derives from a man aged 25-45 years in good health and CMV-seropositive. The CDR3 sequence is CASSRGGWVQAPSNQPQHF. In nucleotides, the sequence is TGCGCCAGCAGCCGCGGGGGATGGGTGCAGGCCCCAAGCAATCAGCCCCAGCATTTT.